This entry lists 24 T cell receptor beta chains sequenced from one sample in a study of blood T cell repertoires in COVID-19 (dated by TCRdb to the early 2020s). Library prep was done by the immunoSEQ multiplex PCR assay. TCRdb took over this immuneACCESS table, retaining in-frame rearrangements with V and J assigned. Such tables are incomplete; in checked studies, under half of the missing clones stem from an unresolved V gene, and the remainder is unexplained. The table for this sample lists over 110,000 clones; approximately 81% of them were counted only once. 5.5% of the sample comes from the top ten. Specimen: PBMCs or T cells enriched from blood (not recorded which). The receptors stem from a man aged 40-49 years with acute COVID-19.

This clone came up a few times. V usage is TRBV7-9 and J usage is TRBJ2-7, with D possibly TRBD2 on 6 matching bases. The CDR3 covers 14 residues. The germline V gene encodes CDR1 SEHNR and CDR2 FQNEAQ (reference sequence). V gave up 0 bases and J gave up 1 base, with 7 bases separating them. The CDR3: CASSLAGGSYEQYF. The CDR3 bases are TGTGCCAGCAGCTTAGCGGGAGGTTCCTACGAGCAGTACTTC.

The chain combines TRBV9 with TRBJ1-1; 8 bases map to TRBD1. The CDR3 sequence is 16 residues long. V shed 4 bases and J 4 bases; nucleotides not matched to a gene: 12. CDR1 and CDR2 from the germline V gene are SGDLS and YYNGEE. The CDR3 is CASSLWTGNEGTEAFF. The DNA for the CDR3 is TGTGCCAGCAGCCTATGGACAGGGAATGAAGGCACTGAAGCTTTCTTT. The whole variable domain, remainder taken from reference TRBV9 and TRBJ1-1, is DSGVTQTPKHLITATGQRVTLRCSPRSGDLSVYWYQQSLDQGLQFLIQYYNGEERAKGNILERFSAQQFPDLHSELNLSSLELGDSALYFCASSLWTGNEGTEAFFGQGTRLTVV.

The chain joins TRBV27 to TRBJ1-6, with D unresolved. The CDR3 totals 14 residues. Trimming removed 5 bases at V and 11 bases at J, with 16 bases between. Germline V gene data show CDR1 as MNHEY and CDR2 as SMNVEV (reference sequence). The CDR3 DNA sequence: TGTGCCAGCAGTAACCTCGTCACTGCGACACCCCTCCACTTT. This translates into CASSNLVTATPLHF.

The chain links TRBV7-2 to TRBJ2-3; unclear D gene. The V gene lost 5 bases and the J gene lost 3 bases, with 15 bases spanning the gap. This CDR3 region has 15 residues. Germline V gene sequence: CDR1 SGHTA, CDR2 FQGNSA. The CDR3 sequence is CASSPSILGTDTQYF. CDR3 nucleotide sequence: TGTGCCAGCAGCCCATCGATCCTAGGAACAGATACGCAGTATTTT.

The V gene is TRBV6-5, the J gene TRBJ2-3, with 9 bases identical to TRBD2. The CDR3 totals 15 residues. The J segment lost 2 bases and the V segment lost 2 bases, leaving 2 bases of the junction unmatched. The V gene's germline CDR1 is MNHEY and CDR2 SVGAGI. As DNA, the CDR3 is TGTGCCAGCAGTTACGGCGGGGGGGACACAGATACGCAGTATTTT. Translating it yields CASSYGGGDTDTQYF.

This clone showed up just a few times. The CDR3 reads CASSPDRGRGHEQFF. CDR3 nucleotides: TGTGCCAGTAGCCCGGACAGGGGAAGAGGGCATGAGCAGTTCTTC. This chain links TRBV19 with TRBJ2-1; TRBD1 matches at 9 bases. This CDR3 has 15 amino acids. The germline CDR1 and CDR2 sequences are LNHDA and SQIVND (reference sequence). With 6 bases clipped from V and 8 bases from J, the junction kept 11 bases outside the gene matches.

The rearrangement joins TRBV25-1 to TRBJ2-5; D ambiguous. The CDR3 runs 13 residues. With 5 bases removed from V and 7 bases from J, the gap between germline ends came to 14 bases. Germline-derived CDR1 and CDR2 are MGHDK and SYGVNS. In nucleotides, the CDR3 is TGTGCCAGCAGTCCATCGGGTTATTTGACCCAGTACTTC. It codes for CASSPSGYLTQYF. Variable domain in full (rest from reference TRBV25-1 and TRBJ2-5): EADIYQTPRYLVIGTGKKITLECSQTMGHDKMYWYQQDPGMELHLIHYSYGVNSTEKGDLSSESTVSRIRTEHFPLTLESARPSHTSQYLCASSPSGYLTQYFGPGTRLLVL.

V and J are TRBV25-1 and TRBJ2-1, with 9 bases lining up with TRBD1. The germline gives CDR1 MGHDK, CDR2 SYGVNS. J was trimmed by 6 bases and V by 4 bases; bases with no gene match: 4. The CDR3 runs 14 residues. The CDR3 sequence is CASSATGGVNEQFF. As DNA, the CDR3 is TGTGCCAGCAGTGCGACAGGGGGAGTCAATGAGCAGTTCTTC.

The CDR3 DNA reads TGTGCCAGCAGTTCCCGGGTCAGCAATCAGCCCCAGCATTTT. Amino acids: CASSSRVSNQPQHF. The chain joins TRBV7-2 to TRBJ1-5; D uncertain. V dropped 6 bases and J dropped 1 base, with 10 bases sitting between them. CDR1 is SGHTA and CDR2 is FQGNSA in the germline V gene. The CDR3 is 14 amino acids.

This clone was found a few times. The V call is TRBV7-2, the J call TRBJ2-6; perhaps TRBD1 as D (6 bases). V lost 5 bases, J lost 0 bases, and 17 bases lay in between. The germline V gene encodes CDR1 SGHTA and CDR2 FQGNSA. This CDR3 comprises 18 residues. CDR3 sequence reads: CASSPFRGWDSGANVLTF. The CDR3 nucleotides read TGTGCCAGCAGCCCCTTTAGGGGGTGGGACTCTGGGGCCAACGTCCTGACTTTC.

V and J are TRBV7-2 and TRBJ2-7; 10 nucleotides line up with TRBD1. This CDR3 is built from 18 residues. V lost 1 base, J lost 3 bases, and 12 bases stayed unmatched. Germline V lookup: CDR1 SGHTA, CDR2 FQGNSA. The CDR3 loop is CASSLDPLLTGGIYEQYF. CDR3 nucleotides: TGTGCCAGCAGCTTAGACCCTCTCCTGACAGGGGGCATCTACGAGCAGTACTTC.

This chain connects TRBV19 to TRBJ1-4; the D gene is possibly TRBD1 (5 bases). The CDR3 spans 15 residues. V was trimmed by 5 bases and J by 3 bases, leaving 13 bases between them. The germline V gene has CDR1 LNHDA and CDR2 SQIVND (reference sequence). The DNA of the CDR3 is TGTGCCAGTAGTGTTCCGCGGGGGGCTAATGAAAAACTGTTTTTT. Translation gives CASSVPRGANEKLFF.

The DNA for the CDR3 is TGCAGCGTCAACTACCAGACTAGCGGATTCAATGAGCAGTTCTTC. It encodes CSVNYQTSGFNEQFF. The chain combines TRBV29-1 with TRBJ2-1; 9 bases align to TRBD2. V lost 6 bases to trimming and J lost 6 bases; unmatched junction nucleotides: 12. This CDR3 spans 15 amino acids. Germline CDR1 SQVTM, CDR2 ANQGSEA.

This chain uses TRBV7-7 with TRBJ1-3; D perhaps matches TRBD1 (5 bases). Trimming removed 5 bases from V and 2 bases from J, with 7 bases in between. The CDR3 runs to 13 residues. In germline, CDR1 is SSHAT, CDR2 FNYEAQ (reference sequence). In nucleotides, the CDR3 is TGTGCCAGCAGCGAACAGGCTGGAAACACCATATATTTT. Protein: CASSEQAGNTIYF.

The genes are TRBV3-1 (or the pseudogene TRBV3-2) and TRBJ1-6; D remains ambiguous. Germline V lookup: CDR1 LGHDT, CDR2 YNNKEL (reference sequence). CDR3 length: 15 amino acids. The V end was cut by 1 base, the J end by 7 bases, with 11 bases between. CDR3: CASSQGVRLNSPLHF. CDR3 nucleotides: TGTGCCAGCAGCCAAGGAGTGCGACTAAATTCACCCCTCCACTTT.

The J gene is TRBJ2-5, the V gene TRBV28, with 7 nucleotides matching TRBD1. The V segment lost 4 bases and the J segment 5 bases; nucleotides outside the gene matches: 16. Germline V gene sequence: CDR1 MDHEN, CDR2 SYDVKM. The CDR3 has 17 amino acids. CDR3 sequence (DNA): TGTGCCAGCAGTTCCCTATTCCGGGACAGAGCACGGGAGACCCAGTACTTC. Translation gives CASSSLFRDRARETQYF.

V and J are TRBV20-1 and TRBJ2-1, with 8 bases fitting TRBD2. Germline trimming cut 3 bases from V and 6 bases from J; bases unmatched to any gene: 7. Germline CDR1 and CDR2: DFQATT and SNEGSKA (reference sequence). CDR3 length: 14 residues. CDR3 sequence reads: CSASAPGGVNEQFF. The CDR3 DNA sequence: TGCAGTGCTAGTGCCCCCGGGGGGGTCAATGAGCAGTTCTTC.

CDR3 in DNA: TGTGCCAACTCCGGGACTAGCGGGGTTGGGGACACCGGGGAGCTGTTTTTT. This translates into CANSGTSGVGDTGELFF. The chain links TRBV2 to TRBJ2-2, with 13 bases aligning to TRBD2. The CDR3 sequence is 17 residues long. The V and J ends lost 10 bases and 3 bases, in that order; junction bases with no gene match: 11. Germline values: CDR1 SNHLY, CDR2 FYNNEI.

The chain joins TRBV7-6 to TRBJ2-7; 8 bases are a match to TRBD1. Germline lookup yields CDR1 SGHVS and CDR2 FNYEAQ. CDR3 length: 15 amino acids. Germline trimming cut 1 base from V and 7 bases from J; bases unmatched to any gene: 9. The CDR3 reads CASSLEGRGREEQYF. CDR3 bases: TGTGCCAGCAGCTTAGAGGGCAGGGGGCGAGAAGAGCAGTACTTC.

V usage is TRBV28 and J usage is TRBJ2-1, with a tentative D call TRBD1 (5 bases). The CDR3 has 14 amino acids. CDR1 is MDHEN and CDR2 is SYDVKM in the germline V gene. Between the trimmed V and J ends, which lost 5 bases and 7 bases, there was a span of 15 bases. The CDR3 bases are TGTGCCAGCAGTCCGGCAGGGTATGAAAATGAGCAGTTCTTC. Protein: CASSPAGYENEQFF.

The chain couples TRBV28 to TRBJ2-2; D gene uncertain. The germline V gene encodes CDR1 MDHEN and CDR2 SYDVKM. V was shortened by 10 bases and J by 3 bases, with 6 bases between the two germline ends. The CDR3 extends over 11 amino acids. The CDR3 region has the DNA TGTGCCACAACGGACACCGGGGAGCTGTTTTTT. It is translated as CATTDTGELFF.

The rearrangement joins TRBV9 to TRBJ1-2, with no clear D. CDR3 length equals 12 residues. Germline V gene lookup returns CDR1 SGDLS and CDR2 YYNGEE. The germline V and J ends were trimmed by 4 bases and 8 bases, with 12 bases remaining between them. The DNA of the CDR3 is TGTGCCAGCAGCCCCGCGGGCGGAGGCTACACCTTC. This gives the protein CASSPAGGGYTF.

This sequence joins TRBV6-6 and TRBJ2-7; 10 bases agree with TRBD1. V lost 5 bases, J lost 4 bases, and 5 bases stayed unmatched. CDR1 and CDR2 from the germline V gene are MNHNY and SVGAGI (reference sequence). This CDR3 contains 14 residues. CDR3 nucleotide sequence: TGTGCCAGCAGTCCGGGACAGGGGAGTTACGAGCAGTACTTC. Encoded protein: CASSPGQGSYEQYF.

This clone occurred once. This sequence joins TRBV10-3 and TRBJ2-3, with 11 positions matching TRBD2. In germline, CDR1 is ENHRY, CDR2 SYGVKD. This CDR3 has 16 amino acids. V lost 0 bases to trimming and J lost 3 bases; unmatched junction nucleotides: 2. The CDR3 loop reads CAISESLAGATDTQYF. The CDR3 region has the DNA TGTGCCATCAGTGAGTCACTAGCGGGAGCTACAGATACGCAGTATTTT.